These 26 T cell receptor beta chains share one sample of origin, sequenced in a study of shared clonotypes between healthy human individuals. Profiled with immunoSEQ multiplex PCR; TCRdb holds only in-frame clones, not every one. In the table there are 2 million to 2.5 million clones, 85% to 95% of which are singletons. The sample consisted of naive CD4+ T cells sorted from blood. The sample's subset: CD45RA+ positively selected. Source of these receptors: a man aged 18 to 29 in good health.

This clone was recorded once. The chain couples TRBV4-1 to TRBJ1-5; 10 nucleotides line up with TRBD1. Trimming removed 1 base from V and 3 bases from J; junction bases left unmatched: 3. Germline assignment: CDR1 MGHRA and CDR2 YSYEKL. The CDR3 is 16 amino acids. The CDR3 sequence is CASSQAGQGTNQPQHF. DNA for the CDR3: TGCGCCAGCAGCCAAGCGGGACAGGGGACCAATCAGCCCCAGCATTTT.

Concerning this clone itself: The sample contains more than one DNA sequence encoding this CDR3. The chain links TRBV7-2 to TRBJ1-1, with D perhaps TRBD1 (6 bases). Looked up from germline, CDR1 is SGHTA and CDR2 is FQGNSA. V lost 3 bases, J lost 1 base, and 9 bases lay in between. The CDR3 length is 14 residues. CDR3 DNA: TGTGCCAGCAGCTTGGTGACAGGGAACACTGAAGCTTTCTTT. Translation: CASSLVTGNTEAFF.

As DNA, the CDR3 is TGCGCCAGCAGCCCCCGTACTACGACGCGGCGGGAGACTTCCTACGAGCAGTACTTC. Protein: CASSPRTTTRRETSYEQYF. The genes are TRBV5-1 and TRBJ2-7; 7 bases match TRBD2. Germline-derived CDR1 and CDR2 are SGHRS and YFSETQ. Trimming cost V 4 bases and J 1 base; bases outside gene matches: 20. The CDR3 is made up of 19 amino acids. Complete variable domain (other parts from reference TRBV5-1 and TRBJ2-7): KAGVTQTPRYLIKTRGQQVTLSCSPISGHRSVSWYQQTPGQGLQFLFEYFSETQRNKGNFPGRFSGRQFSNSRSEMNVSTLELGDSALYLCASSPRTTTRRETSYEQYFGPGTRLTVT.

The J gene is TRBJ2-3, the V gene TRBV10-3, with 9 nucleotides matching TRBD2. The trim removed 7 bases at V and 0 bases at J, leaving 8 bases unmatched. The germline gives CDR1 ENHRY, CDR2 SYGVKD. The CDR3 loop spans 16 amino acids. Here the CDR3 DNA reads TGTGCCATCACTGCGGGGGGGCCCGAGAGCACAGATACGCAGTATTTT. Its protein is CAITAGGPESTDTQYF.

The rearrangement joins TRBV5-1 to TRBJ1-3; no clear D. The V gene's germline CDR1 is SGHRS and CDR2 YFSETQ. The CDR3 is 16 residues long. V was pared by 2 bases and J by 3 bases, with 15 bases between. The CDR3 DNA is TGCGCCAGCAGCTTAGTGCCCCAGAGGTTTGGAAACACCATATATTTT. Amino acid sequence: CASSLVPQRFGNTIYF.

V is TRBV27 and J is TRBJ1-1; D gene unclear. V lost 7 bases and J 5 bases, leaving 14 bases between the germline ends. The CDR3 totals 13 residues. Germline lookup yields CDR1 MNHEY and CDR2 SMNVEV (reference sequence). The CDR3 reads CASMWRKGTEAFF. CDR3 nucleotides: TGTGCCAGCATGTGGAGGAAGGGAACTGAAGCTTTCTTT.

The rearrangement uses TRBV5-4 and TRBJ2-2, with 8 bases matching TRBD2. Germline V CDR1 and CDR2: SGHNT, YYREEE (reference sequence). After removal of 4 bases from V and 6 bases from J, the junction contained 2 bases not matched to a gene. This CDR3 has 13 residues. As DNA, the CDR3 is TGTGCCAGCAGCCCGCGGGGGGCCGGGGAGCTGTTTTTT. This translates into CASSPRGAGELFF.

CDR3 in amino acids: CASSPPERVGLFF. CDR3 sequence (DNA): TGTGCCAGCTCACCACCGGAGCGGGTGGGGCTGTTCTTC. The chain recombines TRBV18 with TRBJ2-1; D perhaps matches TRBD2 (6 bases). The CDR3 extends over 13 amino acids. Germline values: CDR1 KGHSH, CDR2 LQKENI. V was shortened by 0 bases and J by 15 bases, with 15 bases between the two germline ends.

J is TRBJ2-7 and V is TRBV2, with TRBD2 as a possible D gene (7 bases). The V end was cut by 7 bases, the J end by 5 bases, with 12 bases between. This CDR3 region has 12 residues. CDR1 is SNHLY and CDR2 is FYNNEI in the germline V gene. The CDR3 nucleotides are TGTGCCAGCAACAGGGAGGGACACGAGCAGTACTTC. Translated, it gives CASNREGHEQYF. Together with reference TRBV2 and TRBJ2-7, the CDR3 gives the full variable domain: EPEVTQTPSHQVTQMGQEVILRCVPISNHLYFYWYRQILGQKVEFLVSFYNNEISEKSEIFDDQFSVERPDGSNFTLKIRSTKLEDSAMYFCASNREGHEQYFGPGTRLTVT.

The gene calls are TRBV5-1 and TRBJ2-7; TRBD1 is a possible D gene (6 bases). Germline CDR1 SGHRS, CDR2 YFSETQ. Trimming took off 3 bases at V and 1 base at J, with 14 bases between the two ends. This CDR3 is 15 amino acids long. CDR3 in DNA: TGCGCCAGCAGCTGGGGGCTTTTCAGATCCTACGAGCAGTACTTC. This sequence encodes CASSWGLFRSYEQYF.

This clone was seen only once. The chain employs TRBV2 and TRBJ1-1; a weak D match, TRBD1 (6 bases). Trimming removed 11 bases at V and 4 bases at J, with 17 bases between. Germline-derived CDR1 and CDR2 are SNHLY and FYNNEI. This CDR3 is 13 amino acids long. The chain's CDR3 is CAGGTSLATEAFF. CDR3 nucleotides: TGTGCCGGGGGGACATCCCTGGCCACTGAAGCTTTCTTT.

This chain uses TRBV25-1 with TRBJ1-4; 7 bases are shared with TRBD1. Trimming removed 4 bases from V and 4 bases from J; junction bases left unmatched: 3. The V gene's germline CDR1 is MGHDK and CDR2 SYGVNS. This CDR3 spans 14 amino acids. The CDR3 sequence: CASSVGQFNEKLFF. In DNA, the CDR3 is TGTGCCAGCAGTGTGGGACAGTTTAATGAAAAACTGTTTTTT. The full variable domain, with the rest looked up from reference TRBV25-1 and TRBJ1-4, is EADIYQTPRYLVIGTGKKITLECSQTMGHDKMYWYQQDPGMELHLIHYSYGVNSTEKGDLSSESTVSRIRTEHFPLTLESARPSHTSQYLCASSVGQFNEKLFFGSGTQLSVL.

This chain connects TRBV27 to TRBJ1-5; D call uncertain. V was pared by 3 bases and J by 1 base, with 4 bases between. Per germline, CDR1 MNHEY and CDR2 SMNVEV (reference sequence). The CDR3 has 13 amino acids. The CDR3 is CASSFMSNQPQHF. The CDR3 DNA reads TGTGCCAGCAGTTTCATGAGCAATCAGCCCCAGCATTTT.

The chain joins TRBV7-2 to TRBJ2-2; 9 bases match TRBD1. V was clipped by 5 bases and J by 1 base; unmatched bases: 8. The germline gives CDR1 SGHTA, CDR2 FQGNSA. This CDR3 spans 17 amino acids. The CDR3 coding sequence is TGTGCCAGCAGCCCTACCGGGGGACAGGGGAACACCGGGGAGCTGTTTTTT. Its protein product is CASSPTGGQGNTGELFF.

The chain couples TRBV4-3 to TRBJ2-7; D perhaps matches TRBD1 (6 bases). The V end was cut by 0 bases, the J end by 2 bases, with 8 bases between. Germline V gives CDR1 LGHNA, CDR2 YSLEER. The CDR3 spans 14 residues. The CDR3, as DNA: TGCGCCAGCAGCCAAGAGCCAGGGGCCTACGAGCAGTACTTC. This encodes CASSQEPGAYEQYF.

CDR3 in amino acids: CASSPYGPNQPQHF. DNA for the CDR3: TGTGCCAGCTCACCATACGGACCCAATCAGCCCCAGCATTTT. This rearrangement joins TRBV18 to TRBJ1-5; D not resolved. Trimming pared 2 bases from V and 3 bases from J, leaving 8 bases between. CDR1 is KGHSH, CDR2 LQKENI, per germline. This CDR3 has 14 amino acids.

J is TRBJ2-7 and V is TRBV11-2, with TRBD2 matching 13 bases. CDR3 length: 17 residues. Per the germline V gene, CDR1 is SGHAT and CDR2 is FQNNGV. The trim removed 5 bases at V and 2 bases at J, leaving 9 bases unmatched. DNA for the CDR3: TGTGCCAGCAGCCCCCAGCCGGGACTAGCGGGGACCTACGAGCAGTACTTC. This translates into CASSPQPGLAGTYEQYF. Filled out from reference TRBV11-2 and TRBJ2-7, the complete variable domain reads EAGVAQSPRYKIIEKRQSVAFWCNPISGHATLYWYQQILGQGPKLLIQFQNNGVVDDSQLPKDRFSAERLKGVDSTLKIQPAKLEDSAVYLCASSPQPGLAGTYEQYFGPGTRLTVT.

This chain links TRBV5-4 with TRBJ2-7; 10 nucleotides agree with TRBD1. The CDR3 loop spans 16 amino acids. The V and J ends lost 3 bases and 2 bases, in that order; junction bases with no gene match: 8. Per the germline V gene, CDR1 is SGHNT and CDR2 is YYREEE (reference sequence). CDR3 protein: CASSSAPGTGAYEQYF. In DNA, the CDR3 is TGTGCCAGCAGCTCGGCCCCCGGGACAGGGGCCTACGAGCAGTACTTC.

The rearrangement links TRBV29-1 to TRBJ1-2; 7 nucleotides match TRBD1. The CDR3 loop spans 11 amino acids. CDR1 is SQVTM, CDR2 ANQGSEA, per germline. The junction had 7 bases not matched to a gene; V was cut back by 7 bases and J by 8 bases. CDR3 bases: TGCAGCGGAGGGGGCGGTGGCGGCTACACCTTC. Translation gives CSGGGGGGYTF.

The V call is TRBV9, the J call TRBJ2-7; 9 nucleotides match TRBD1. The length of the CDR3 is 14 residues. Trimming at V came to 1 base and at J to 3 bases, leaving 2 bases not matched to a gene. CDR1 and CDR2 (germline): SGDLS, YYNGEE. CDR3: CASSVRDRDYEQYF. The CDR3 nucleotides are TGTGCCAGCAGCGTAAGGGACAGGGACTACGAGCAGTACTTC.

The CDR3 region has the DNA TGCGCCAGCAGCCAAGAGACATTGGGTCAGCCCCAGCATTTT. Residues: CASSQETLGQPQHF. The V and J genes are TRBV4-1 and TRBJ1-5, with D unresolved. The CDR3 consists of 14 residues. CDR1 is MGHRA and CDR2 is YSYEKL in the germline V gene. V lost 0 bases to trimming and J lost 6 bases, with 9 bases between them.

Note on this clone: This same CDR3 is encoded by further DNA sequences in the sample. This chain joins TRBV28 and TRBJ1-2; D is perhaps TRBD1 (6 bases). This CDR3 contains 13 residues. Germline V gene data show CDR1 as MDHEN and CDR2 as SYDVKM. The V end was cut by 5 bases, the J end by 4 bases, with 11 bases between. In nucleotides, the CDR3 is TGTGCCAGCAGTCCCCAGGGGTTCTATGGCTACACCTTC. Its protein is CASSPQGFYGYTF.

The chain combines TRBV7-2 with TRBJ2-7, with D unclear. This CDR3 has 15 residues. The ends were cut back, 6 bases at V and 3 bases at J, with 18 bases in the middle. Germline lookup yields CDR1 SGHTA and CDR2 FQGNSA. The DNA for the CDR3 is TGTGCCAGCAGACCGTGGGGTCAGAAGTTCTACGAGCAGTACTTC. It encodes CASRPWGQKFYEQYF.

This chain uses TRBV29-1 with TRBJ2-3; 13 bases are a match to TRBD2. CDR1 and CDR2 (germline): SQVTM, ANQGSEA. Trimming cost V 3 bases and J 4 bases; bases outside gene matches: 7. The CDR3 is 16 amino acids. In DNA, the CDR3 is TGCAGCGTTGATGGACTAGCGGGGGTTAGGGCAGATACGCAGTATTTT. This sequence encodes CSVDGLAGVRADTQYF.

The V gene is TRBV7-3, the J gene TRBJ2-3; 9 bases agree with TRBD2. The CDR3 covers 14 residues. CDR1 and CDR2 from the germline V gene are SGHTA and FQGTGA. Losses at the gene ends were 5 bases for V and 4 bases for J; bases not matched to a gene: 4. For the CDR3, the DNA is TGTGCCAGCAGCCAGGGACTAGCAGCAGATACGCAGTATTTT. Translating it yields CASSQGLAADTQYF.

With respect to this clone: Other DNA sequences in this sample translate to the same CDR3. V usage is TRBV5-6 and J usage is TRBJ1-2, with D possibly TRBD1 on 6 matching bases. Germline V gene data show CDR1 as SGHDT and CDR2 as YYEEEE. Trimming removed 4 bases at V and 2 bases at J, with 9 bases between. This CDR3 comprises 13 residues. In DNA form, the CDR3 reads TGTGCCAGCAGCCCGGACAGAAACTATGGCTACACCTTC. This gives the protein CASSPDRNYGYTF. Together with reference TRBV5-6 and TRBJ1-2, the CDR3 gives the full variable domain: DAGVTQSPTHLIKTRGQQVTLRCSPKSGHDTVSWYQQALGQGPQFIFQYYEEEERQRGNFPDRFSGHQFPNYSSELNVNALLLGDSALYLCASSPDRNYGYTFGSGTRLTVV.